Presented here are 14 T cell receptor beta chains from one specimen sequenced in a study of Ad26.COV2.S vaccination and SARS-CoV-2 variants listed by TCRdb under 2021. Library construction relied on the immunoSEQ multiplex PCR assay. The clones in this table, taken by TCRdb from immuneACCESS, are in-frame only. Not every clone is retained; where verified, under half of the shortfall comes from an unresolved V gene, and the cause of the rest is unknown. The sample data list 400,000 to 450,000 clones, and 75% to 95% of these were observed just once. More than 10% of the sample goes to the ten largest clones. According to the study, the label for this sample's treatment or condition signals: roughly 19 received Ad26.COV2.S at low or high dose, single or two shots; about five received placebo; per-sample allocation not given. For vaccine and placebo recipients, the sequenced repertoires came from samples collected on day 63 after the first injection.

Sequences were derived from peripheral blood, sampled in a trial of Ad26.COV2.S vaccine versus placebo. These receptor sequences come from a person aged 18-65 years who received the Ad26.COV2.S COVID-19 vaccine or a placebo.

The J gene is TRBJ2-3, the V gene TRBV7-2, with unresolved D. This CDR3 has 14 amino acids. In germline, CDR1 is SGHTA, CDR2 FQGNSA. V lost 5 bases to trimming and J lost 0 bases, with 9 bases between them. DNA for the CDR3: TGTGCCAGCAGCATCGTTTCTAGCACAGATACGCAGTATTTT. Its protein product is CASSIVSSTDTQYF.

The rearrangement links TRBV19 to TRBJ2-7, with TRBD2 matching over 11 bases. The germline V gene has CDR1 LNHDA and CDR2 SQIVND (reference sequence). The CDR3 is 15 residues long. Unmatched junction bases numbered 5, after V lost 4 bases and J lost 3 bases. The CDR3 DNA reads as TGTGCCAGTAGTACAAGACTAGCGGGGAACTACGAGCAGTACTTC. Translation gives CASSTRLAGNYEQYF.

The genes are TRBV6-6 and TRBJ1-2; 9 bases match TRBD1. The ends lost 2 bases at V and 7 bases at J; junction bases unmatched: 2. The CDR3 has 13 residues. Germline lookup yields CDR1 MNHNY and CDR2 SVGAGI (reference sequence). CDR3 DNA: TGTGCCAGCAGTTACGGGACAGGGTTTGGCTACACCTTC. It translates to CASSYGTGFGYTF.

The CDR3 region has the DNA TGTGCAAGTCGCCAAACCGGGACAGGATTCTCAACTAATGAAAAACTGTTTTTT. Its translation: CASRQTGTGFSTNEKLFF. The V call is TRBV12-2, the J call TRBJ1-4; TRBD1 reflects the table's D call only, with no check against the DNA. TRBV12-2 is a pseudogene segment. The CDR3 is 18 amino acids.

The chain links TRBV18 to TRBJ1-5; no clear D gene. The ends were cut back, 1 base at V and 0 bases at J, with 4 bases in the middle. The CDR3 consists of 14 residues. Per germline, CDR1 KGHSH and CDR2 LQKENI. The CDR3 is CASSPLSSNQPQHF. The CDR3 DNA reads TGTGCCAGCTCACCACTAAGTAGCAATCAGCCCCAGCATTTT.

The chain recombines TRBV27 with TRBJ2-5; D remains unclear. The V end was cut by 3 bases, the J end by 3 bases, with 11 bases between. This CDR3 region has 14 residues. Germline V gives CDR1 MNHEY, CDR2 SMNVEV (reference sequence). The CDR3 DNA is TGTGCCAGCAGTTTCCTTGCCACTAAAGAGACCCAGTACTTC. It codes for CASSFLATKETQYF.

The CDR3 nucleotides read TGTGCCAGCTCACCGGTGGCCGAACACTATGGCTACACCTTC. It specifies CASSPVAEHYGYTF. V gene TRBV18 combines with J gene TRBJ1-2; D is ambiguous. Germline V gene data show CDR1 as KGHSH and CDR2 as LQKENI. The V end lost 3 bases, the J end lost 3 bases, and 11 bases lay between the germline ends. This CDR3 has 14 residues.

V is TRBV4-3 and J is TRBJ1-2; D is possibly TRBD1 (5 bases). Trimming left V 3 bases short and J 8 bases short, with 19 bases between. This CDR3 region has 15 residues. CDR1 LGHNA and CDR2 YSLEER come from the germline V gene. CDR3 protein: CASSHTQARLTGYTF. The CDR3 DNA reads as TGCGCCAGCAGCCACACACAGGCCCGTTTAACAGGCTACACCTTC.

A single count supports this clone. The J gene is TRBJ2-3, the V gene TRBV19, with 9 positions matching TRBD1. Germline loops: CDR1 LNHDA, CDR2 SQIVND (reference sequence). V dropped 10 bases and J dropped 6; count of bases not matched to a gene: 8. The CDR3 loop spans 13 amino acids. In DNA, the CDR3 is TGTGCCACCACCGGGGACAGGGCGGATACGCAGTATTTT. This encodes CATTGDRADTQYF. The full variable domain, its missing parts supplied by reference TRBV19 and TRBJ2-3, is DGGITQSPKYLFRKEGQNVTLSCEQNLNHDAMYWYRQDPGQGLRLIYYSQIVNDFQKGDIAEGYSVSREKKESFPLTVTSAQKNPTAFYLCATTGDRADTQYFGPGTRLTVL.

V usage is TRBV11-1 and J usage is TRBJ1-1; no reliable D call. Germline CDR1 is SGHAT and CDR2 is FQDESV (reference sequence). V was cut by 1 base and J by 5 bases, with 14 bases left in between. The CDR3 contains 15 residues. Here the CDR3 reads CASSLGVGGKTEAFF. The CDR3 bases are TGTGCCAGCAGCTTAGGGGTTGGAGGCAAAACTGAAGCTTTCTTT.

This sequence joins TRBV19 and TRBJ2-1, with D possibly being TRBD2 (6 bases). Germline assignment: CDR1 LNHDA and CDR2 SQIVND (reference sequence). V was pared by 6 bases and J by 9 bases, with 27 bases between. This CDR3 spans 17 amino acids. The CDR3 bases are TGTGCCAGTAGCATGCGGGACTTTAGGGTGAGGTTGGTTGAGCAGTTCTTC. Translating it yields CASSMRDFRVRLVEQFF. Based on the CDR3 plus reference TRBV19 and TRBJ2-1, the full variable domain is DGGITQSPKYLFRKEGQNVTLSCEQNLNHDAMYWYRQDPGQGLRLIYYSQIVNDFQKGDIAEGYSVSREKKESFPLTVTSAQKNPTAFYLCASSMRDFRVRLVEQFFGPGTRLTVL.

V and J are TRBV28 and TRBJ2-2; 9 nucleotides line up with TRBD1. Unmatched junction bases numbered 3, after V lost 4 bases and J lost 3 bases. The CDR3 totals 15 residues. Germline values: CDR1 MDHEN, CDR2 SYDVKM. The CDR3 DNA reads as TGTGCCAGCAGTTGGGACAGGGTGGACACCGGGGAGCTGTTTTTT. Residues: CASSWDRVDTGELFF.

There are a few counts of this clone. This chain links TRBV4-3 with TRBJ2-2, with D hard to call. Trimming removed 1 base from V and 4 bases from J, with 10 bases in between. Germline V lookup: CDR1 LGHNA, CDR2 YSLEER. The CDR3 is made up of 15 amino acids. CDR3 region: CASSQGSGFTGELFF. The CDR3, as DNA: TGCGCCAGCAGCCAAGGTTCAGGATTCACCGGGGAGCTGTTTTTT.

This chain connects TRBV5-1 to TRBJ2-1; D might be TRBD1 (6 bases). Per the germline V gene, CDR1 is SGHRS and CDR2 is YFSETQ. CDR3 length: 19 amino acids. Trimming cost V 2 bases and J 4 bases, with 25 bases left between them. The CDR3 loop reads CASSFGQGSRGNVYNEQFF. The CDR3 DNA reads as TGCGCCAGCAGCTTCGGGCAGGGGAGCCGAGGGAACGTTTACAATGAGCAGTTCTTC.